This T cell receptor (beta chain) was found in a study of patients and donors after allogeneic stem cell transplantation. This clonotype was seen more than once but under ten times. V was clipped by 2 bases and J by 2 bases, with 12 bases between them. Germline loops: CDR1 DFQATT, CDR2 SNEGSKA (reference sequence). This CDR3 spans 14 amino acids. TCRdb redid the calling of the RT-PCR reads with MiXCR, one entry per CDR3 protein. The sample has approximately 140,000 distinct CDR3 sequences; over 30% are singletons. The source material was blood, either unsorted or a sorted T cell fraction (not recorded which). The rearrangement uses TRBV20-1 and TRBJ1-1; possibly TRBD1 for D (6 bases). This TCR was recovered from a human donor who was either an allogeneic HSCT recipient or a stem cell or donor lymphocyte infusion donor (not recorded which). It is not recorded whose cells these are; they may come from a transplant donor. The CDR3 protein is CSARSTGANTEAFF. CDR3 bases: TGCAGTGCTAGATCGACGGGGGCAAACACTGAAGCTTTCTTT.